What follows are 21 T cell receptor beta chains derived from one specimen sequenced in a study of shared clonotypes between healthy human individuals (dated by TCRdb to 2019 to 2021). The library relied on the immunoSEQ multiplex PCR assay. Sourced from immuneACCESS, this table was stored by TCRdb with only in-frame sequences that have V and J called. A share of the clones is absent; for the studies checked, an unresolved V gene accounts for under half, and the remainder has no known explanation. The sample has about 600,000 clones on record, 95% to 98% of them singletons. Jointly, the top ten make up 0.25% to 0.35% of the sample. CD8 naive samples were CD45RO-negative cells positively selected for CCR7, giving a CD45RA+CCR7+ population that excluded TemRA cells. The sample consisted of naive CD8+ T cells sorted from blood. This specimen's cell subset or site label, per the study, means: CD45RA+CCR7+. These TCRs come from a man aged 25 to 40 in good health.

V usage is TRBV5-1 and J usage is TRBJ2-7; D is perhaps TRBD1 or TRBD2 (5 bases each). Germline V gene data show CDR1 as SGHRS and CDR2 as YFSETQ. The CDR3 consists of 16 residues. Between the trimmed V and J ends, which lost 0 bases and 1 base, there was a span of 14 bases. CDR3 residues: CASSLAEGPGSYEQYF. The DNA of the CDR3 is TGCGCCAGCAGCTTGGCCGAGGGGCCCGGATCCTACGAGCAGTACTTC.

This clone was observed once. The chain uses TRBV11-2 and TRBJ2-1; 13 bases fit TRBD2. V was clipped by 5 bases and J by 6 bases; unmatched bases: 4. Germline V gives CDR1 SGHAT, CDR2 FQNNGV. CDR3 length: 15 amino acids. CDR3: CASSQRTSGSNEQFF. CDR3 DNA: TGTGCCAGCAGCCAACGGACTAGCGGGAGCAATGAGCAGTTCTTC.

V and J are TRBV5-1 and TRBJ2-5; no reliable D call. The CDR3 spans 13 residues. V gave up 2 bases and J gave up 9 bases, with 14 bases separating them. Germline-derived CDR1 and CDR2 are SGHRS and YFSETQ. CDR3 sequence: CASSFFGREAQYF. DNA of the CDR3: TGCGCCAGCAGCTTTTTCGGTCGTGAGGCCCAGTACTTC.

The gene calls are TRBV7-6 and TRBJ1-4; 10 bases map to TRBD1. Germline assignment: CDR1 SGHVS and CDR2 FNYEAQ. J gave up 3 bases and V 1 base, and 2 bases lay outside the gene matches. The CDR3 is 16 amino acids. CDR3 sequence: CASSLGQGASNEKLFF. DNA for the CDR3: TGTGCCAGCAGCTTAGGACAGGGGGCGTCTAATGAAAAACTGTTTTTT.

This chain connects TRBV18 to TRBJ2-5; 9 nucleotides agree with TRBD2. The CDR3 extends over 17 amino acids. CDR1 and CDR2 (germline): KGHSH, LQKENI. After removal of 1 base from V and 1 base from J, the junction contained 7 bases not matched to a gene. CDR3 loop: CASSPRSSGGLQETQYF. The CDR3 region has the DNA TGTGCCAGCTCACCACGTAGTAGCGGGGGACTCCAAGAGACCCAGTACTTC.

CDR3 coding DNA: TGTGCCAGCCCCCCCCGGCGGCGGACCTACGAGCAGTACTTC. This codes for CASPPRRRTYEQYF. The chain is built from TRBV28 and TRBJ2-7; D gene uncertain. V lost 8 bases and J lost 2, with 16 bases in between. CDR3 length: 14 amino acids. The germline gives CDR1 MDHEN, CDR2 SYDVKM.

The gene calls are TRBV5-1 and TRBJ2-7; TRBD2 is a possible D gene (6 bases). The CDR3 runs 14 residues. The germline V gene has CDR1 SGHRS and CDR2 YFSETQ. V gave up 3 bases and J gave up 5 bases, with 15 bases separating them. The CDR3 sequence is CASSSSGDSNEQYF. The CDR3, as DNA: TGCGCCAGCAGCTCCTCCGGGGACTCTAACGAGCAGTACTTC.

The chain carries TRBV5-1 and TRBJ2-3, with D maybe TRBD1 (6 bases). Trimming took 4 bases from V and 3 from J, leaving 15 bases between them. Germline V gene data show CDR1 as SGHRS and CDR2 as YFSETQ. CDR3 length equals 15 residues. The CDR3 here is CASSPGLGATDTQYF. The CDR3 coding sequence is TGCGCCAGCAGCCCAGGACTGGGGGCGACAGATACGCAGTATTTT.

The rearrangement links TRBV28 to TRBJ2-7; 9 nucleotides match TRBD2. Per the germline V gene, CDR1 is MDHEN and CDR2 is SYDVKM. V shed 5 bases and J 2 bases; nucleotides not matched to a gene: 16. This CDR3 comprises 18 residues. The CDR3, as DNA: TGTGCCAGCAGTACCGCCCGGGCCGAAGGCGGGAGGGCCTACGAGCAGTACTTC. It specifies CASSTARAEGGRAYEQYF.

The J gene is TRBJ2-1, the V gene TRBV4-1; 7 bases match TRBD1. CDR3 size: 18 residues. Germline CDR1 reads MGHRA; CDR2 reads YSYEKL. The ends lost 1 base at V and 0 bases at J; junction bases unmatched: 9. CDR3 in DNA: TGCGCCAGCAGCCAAGTATTGGGGACAGCTGTCTCCTACAATGAGCAGTTCTTC. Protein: CASSQVLGTAVSYNEQFF.

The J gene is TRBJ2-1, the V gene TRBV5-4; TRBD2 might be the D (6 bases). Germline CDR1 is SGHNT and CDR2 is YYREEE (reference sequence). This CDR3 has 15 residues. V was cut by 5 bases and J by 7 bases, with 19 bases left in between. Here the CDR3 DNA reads TGTGCCAGCAGTTCCCTAGCTGGAGGGCCTAATGAGCAGTTCTTC. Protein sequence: CASSSLAGGPNEQFF.

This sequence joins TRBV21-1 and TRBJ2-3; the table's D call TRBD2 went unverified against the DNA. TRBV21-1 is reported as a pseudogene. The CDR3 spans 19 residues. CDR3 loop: CASSSECPSGTIQTDTQYF. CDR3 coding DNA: TGTGCCAGCAGCAGCGAGTGCCCTAGCGGGACCATCCAGACAGATACGCAGTATTTT.

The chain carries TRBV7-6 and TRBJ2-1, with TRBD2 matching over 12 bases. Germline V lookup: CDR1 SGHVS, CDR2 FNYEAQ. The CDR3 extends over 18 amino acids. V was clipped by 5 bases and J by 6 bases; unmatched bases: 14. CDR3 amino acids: CASSPRLAGAGIGNEQFF. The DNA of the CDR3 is TGTGCCAGCAGCCCAAGACTAGCGGGAGCCGGAATTGGCAATGAGCAGTTCTTC. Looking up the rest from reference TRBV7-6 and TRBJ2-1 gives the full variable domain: GAGVSQSPRYKVTKRGQDVALRCDPISGHVSLYWYRQALGQGPEFLTYFNYEAQQDKSGLPNDRFSAERPEGSISTLTIQRTEQRDSAMYRCASSPRLAGAGIGNEQFFGPGTRLTVL.

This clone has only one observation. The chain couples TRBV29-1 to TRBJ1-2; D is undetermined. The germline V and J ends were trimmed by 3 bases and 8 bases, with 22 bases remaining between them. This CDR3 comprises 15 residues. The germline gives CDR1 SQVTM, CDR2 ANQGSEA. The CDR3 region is CSVDGDSGSQGGYTF. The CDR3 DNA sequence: TGCAGCGTTGATGGGGATAGCGGGTCCCAAGGAGGCTACACCTTC.

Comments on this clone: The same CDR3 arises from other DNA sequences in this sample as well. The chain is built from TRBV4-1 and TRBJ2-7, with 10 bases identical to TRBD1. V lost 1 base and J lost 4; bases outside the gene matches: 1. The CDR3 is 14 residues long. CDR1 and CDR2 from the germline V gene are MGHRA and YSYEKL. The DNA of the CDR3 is TGCGCCAGCAGCCAAGGACAGGGGGCGTACGAGCAGTACTTC. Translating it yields CASSQGQGAYEQYF.

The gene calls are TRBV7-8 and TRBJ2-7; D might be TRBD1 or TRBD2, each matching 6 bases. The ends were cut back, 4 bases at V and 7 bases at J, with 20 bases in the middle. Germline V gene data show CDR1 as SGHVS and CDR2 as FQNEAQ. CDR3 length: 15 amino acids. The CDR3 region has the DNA TGTGCCAGCAGCTCGGGGGCTTTAGGTCTGGGTGAGCAGTACTTC. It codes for CASSSGALGLGEQYF. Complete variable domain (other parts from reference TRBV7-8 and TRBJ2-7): GAGVSQSPRYKVAKRGQDVALRCDPISGHVSLFWYQQALGQGPEFLTYFQNEAQLDKSGLPSDRFFAERPEGSVSTLKIQRTQQEDSAVYLCASSSGALGLGEQYFGPGTRLTVT.

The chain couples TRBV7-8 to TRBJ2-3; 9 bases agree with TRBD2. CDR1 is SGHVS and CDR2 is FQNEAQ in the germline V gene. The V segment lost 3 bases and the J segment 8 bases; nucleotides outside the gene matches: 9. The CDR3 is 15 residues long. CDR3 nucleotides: TGTGCCAGCAGCTTGGCCAGGCTAGCGGGGCCTACGCAGTATTTT. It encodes CASSLARLAGPTQYF.

The DNA for the CDR3 is TGTGCCAGCAGCTTCCAACGGGAGGCGAACACTGAAGCTTTCTTT. This encodes CASSFQREANTEAFF. The V gene is TRBV13, the J gene TRBJ1-1; D is undetermined. The CDR3 is 15 residues long. Trimming shortened V by 3 bases and J by 1 base, and 12 bases separated the two germline ends. CDR1 is PRHDT, CDR2 FYEKMQ, per germline (reference sequence).

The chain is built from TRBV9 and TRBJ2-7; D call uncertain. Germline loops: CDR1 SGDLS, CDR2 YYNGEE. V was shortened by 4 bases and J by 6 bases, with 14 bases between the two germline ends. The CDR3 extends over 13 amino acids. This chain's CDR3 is CASSPPLLGEQYF. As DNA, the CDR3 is TGTGCCAGCAGCCCCCCTCTCCTGGGCGAGCAGTACTTC.

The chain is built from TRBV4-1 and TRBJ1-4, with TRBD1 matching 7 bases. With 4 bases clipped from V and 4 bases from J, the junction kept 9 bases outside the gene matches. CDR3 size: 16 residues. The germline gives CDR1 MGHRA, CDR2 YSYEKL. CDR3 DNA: TGCGCCAGCAGCCTAGAACCGGGACAGTATAATGAAAAACTGTTTTTT. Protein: CASSLEPGQYNEKLFF.

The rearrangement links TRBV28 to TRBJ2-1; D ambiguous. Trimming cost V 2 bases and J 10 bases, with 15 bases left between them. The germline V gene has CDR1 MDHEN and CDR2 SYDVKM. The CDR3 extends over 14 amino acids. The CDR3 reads CASSLLPVGGEQFF. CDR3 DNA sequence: TGTGCCAGCAGTTTACTTCCCGTCGGCGGAGAGCAGTTCTTC.